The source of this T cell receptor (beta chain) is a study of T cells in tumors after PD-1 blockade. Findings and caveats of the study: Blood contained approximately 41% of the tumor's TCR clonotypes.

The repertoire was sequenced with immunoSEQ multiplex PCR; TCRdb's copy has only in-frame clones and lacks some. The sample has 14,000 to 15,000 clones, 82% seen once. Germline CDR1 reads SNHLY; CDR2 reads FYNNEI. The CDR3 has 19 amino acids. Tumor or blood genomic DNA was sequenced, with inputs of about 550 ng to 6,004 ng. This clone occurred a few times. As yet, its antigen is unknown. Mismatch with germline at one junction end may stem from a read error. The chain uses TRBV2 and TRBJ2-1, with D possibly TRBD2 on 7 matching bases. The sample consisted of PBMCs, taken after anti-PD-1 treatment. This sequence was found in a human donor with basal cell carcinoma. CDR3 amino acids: CATSEGGAGEGSSYNEQFF. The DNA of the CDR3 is TGTGCCACCAGTGAAGGGGGGGCGGGGGAGGGGAGCTCCTACAATGAGCAGTTCTTC.